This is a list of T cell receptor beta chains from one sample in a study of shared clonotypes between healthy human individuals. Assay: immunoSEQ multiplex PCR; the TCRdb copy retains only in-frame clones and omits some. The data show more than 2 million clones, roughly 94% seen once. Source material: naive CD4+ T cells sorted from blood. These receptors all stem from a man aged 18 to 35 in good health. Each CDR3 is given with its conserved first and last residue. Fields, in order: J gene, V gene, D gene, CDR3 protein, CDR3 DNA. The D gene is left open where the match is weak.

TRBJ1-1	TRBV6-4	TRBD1	CASRDRGRNTEAFF	TGTGCCAGCCGGGACAGGGGAAGGAACACTGAAGCTTTCTTT
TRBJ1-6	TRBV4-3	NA	CASSQMGPGPPLHF	TGCGCCAGCAGCCAGATGGGCCCGGGGCCACCCCTCCACTTT
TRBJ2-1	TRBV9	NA	CASRARERDEQFF	TGTGCCAGCAGAGCCCGCGAAAGAGATGAGCAGTTCTTC
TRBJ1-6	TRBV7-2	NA	CASSSGFVGSSYNSPLHF	TGTGCCAGCAGCTCCGGGTTCGTCGGGAGCTCCTATAATTCACCCCTCCACTTT
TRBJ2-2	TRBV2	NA	CASMGNSMGTGELFF	TGTGCCAGCATGGGGAACTCAATGGGAACCGGGGAGCTGTTTTTT
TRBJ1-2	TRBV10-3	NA	CAISPQTNYGYTF	TGTGCCATCAGTCCGCAGACGAACTATGGCTACACCTTC
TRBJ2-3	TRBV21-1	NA	CASSKAADTQYF	TGTGCCAGCAGCAAGGCCGCAGATACGCAGTATTTT
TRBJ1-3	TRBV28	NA	CASSSRGSGNTIYF	TGTGCCAGCAGTTCCCGGGGCTCTGGAAACACCATATATTTT
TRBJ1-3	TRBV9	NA	CASSVWGISGNTIYF	TGTGCCAGCAGCGTATGGGGGATCTCTGGAAACACCATATATTTT
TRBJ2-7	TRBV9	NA	CASSVVRIWAEQYF	TGTGCCAGCAGCGTAGTAAGGATTTGGGCCGAGCAGTACTTC